What follows are 9 T cell receptor beta chains derived from one specimen sequenced in a study of T cells in Graves' hyperthyroidism and ophthalmopathy. TCR beta CDR3 regions were amplified from RNA. The TCR CDR3 was amplified in a first-round RT-PCR using the HTBI primer set. TCRdb fed the multiplex PCR reads into MiXCR, producing one record per CDR3 protein. The table records fewer than 600,000 distinct CDR3 sequences, around 15% of them present only once. The sequenced material came from blood. These TCRs come from a woman aged 35 to 49 with Graves' hyperthyroidism.

This clonotype showed up just once. The genes are TRBV10-3 and TRBJ1-1, with D hard to call. Germline CDR1 reads ENHRY; CDR2 reads SYGVKD. The CDR3 covers 12 residues. The germline V and J ends were trimmed by 7 bases and 4 bases, with 10 bases remaining between them. CDR3 sequence (DNA): TGTGCCATCAAAAGGGAGGGCACTGAAGCTTTCTTT. This codes for CAIKREGTEAFF.

DNA of the CDR3: TGTGCCAGCAGATATCAGACTAGGGGTAATGAGCAGTTCTTC. Encoded protein: CASRYQTRGNEQFF. This chain joins TRBV27 and TRBJ2-1, with D possibly matching TRBD2 (6 bases). CDR3 length: 14 residues. Germline CDR1 and CDR2: MNHEY and SMNVEV (reference sequence). V was trimmed by 6 bases and J by 7 bases, leaving 16 bases between them.

This clonotype was observed a handful of times. The chain couples TRBV25-1 to TRBJ2-1, with TRBD1 matching over 10 bases. Trimming removed 6 bases from V and 2 bases from J; junction bases left unmatched: 13. This CDR3 is built from 18 residues. Germline CDR1 MGHDK, CDR2 SYGVNS. CDR3 residues: CASSDMPSGTGAYNEQFF. DNA for the CDR3: TGTGCCAGCAGCGATATGCCCTCCGGGACAGGGGCCTACAATGAGCAGTTCTTC. Looking up the rest from reference TRBV25-1 and TRBJ2-1 gives the full variable domain: EADIYQTPRYLVIGTGKKITLECSQTMGHDKMYWYQQDPGMELHLIHYSYGVNSTEKGDLSSESTVSRIRTEHFPLTLESARPSHTSQYLCASSDMPSGTGAYNEQFFGPGTRLTVL.

In the case of this clonotype: This may come from a read error, since a much larger clone is one base off. This rearrangement joins TRBV12-3 or TRBV12-4 to TRBJ2-5, with 11 positions matching TRBD1. With V trimmed by 8 bases and J by 3 bases, 2 bases remained unmatched. The CDR3 covers 13 residues. In nucleotides, the CDR3 is TGTGCCAGCGGGGGACAGGGGGAAGAGACCCAGTACTTC. It specifies CASGGQGEETQYF.

This clonotype has a count of ten or more. The genes are TRBV2 and TRBJ2-1; D is perhaps TRBD2 (5 bases). The CDR3 is 16 residues long. Trimming left V 2 bases short and J 4 bases short, with 15 bases between. CDR1 and CDR2 (germline): SNHLY, FYNNEI. This chain's CDR3 is CASSESGSAVYNEQFF. The CDR3 DNA reads as TGTGCCAGCAGTGAATCGGGATCTGCGGTGTACAATGAGCAGTTCTTC.

The chain employs TRBV19 and TRBJ1-5; unclear D gene. Germline CDR1 is LNHDA and CDR2 is SQIVND (reference sequence). V was pared by 9 bases and J by 6 bases, with 6 bases between. CDR3 size: 10 residues. CDR3 coding DNA: TGTGCCAGCGGAGGTCAGCCCCAGCATTTT. It translates to CASGGQPQHF.

The chain uses TRBV3-1 and TRBJ1-2; a possible D gene is TRBD1 (6 bases). CDR1 and CDR2 (germline): LGHDT, YNNKEL (reference sequence). The CDR3 is 15 amino acids. Between the trimmed V and J ends, which lost 3 bases and 4 bases, there was a span of 15 bases. CDR3: CASSQRVTGPYGYTF. The CDR3 DNA is TGTGCCAGCAGCCAGAGAGTGACAGGCCCCTATGGCTACACCTTC.

This clonotype has ten or more counts. The V and J genes are TRBV28 and TRBJ2-5; unclear D gene. The CDR3 has 10 residues. V dropped 6 bases and J dropped 3 bases, with 2 bases sitting between them. Germline loops: CDR1 MDHEN, CDR2 SYDVKM. The CDR3 DNA sequence: TGTGCCAGCAGGAAAGAGACCCAGTACTTC. Residues: CASRKETQYF.

The V call is TRBV6-1, the J call TRBJ2-1; D is ambiguous. This CDR3 comprises 17 residues. Germline loops: CDR1 MNHNS, CDR2 SASEGT. Trimming pared 2 bases from V and 0 bases from J, leaving 14 bases between. In DNA form, the CDR3 reads TGTGCCAGCAGTGAAACAATCGGAGTACCCTCCTACAATGAGCAGTTCTTC. It codes for CASSETIGVPSYNEQFF.